This T cell receptor beta chain is from a study of T cells in Graves' hyperthyroidism and ophthalmopathy. RNA transcripts were the template for amplifying TCR beta CDR3 regions. Using the HTBI primer set, a first-round RT-PCR was run on the TCR CDR3. MiXCR, run by TCRdb on the multiplex PCR reads, gives a single entry per CDR3 protein. The table has under 400,000 distinct CDR3 sequences, around a sixth seen once. This clonotype was counted at least ten times. The antigen remains undetermined. The J segment lost 7 bases and the V segment lost 1 base, leaving 15 bases of the junction unmatched. Germline CDR1 is MDHEN and CDR2 is SYDVKM. This CDR3 contains 17 residues. Pregnant or lactating patients were excluded, as were those with uncontrolled infection or other autoimmune disease. PBMCs stemmed from under 11 ml fresh peripheral blood. Whole-study findings and limits: In blood, most of the thyroid clonotypes expanded above 0.001 were also present.

The V and J genes are TRBV28 and TRBJ1-2, with 7 nucleotides matching TRBD1. The receptor comes from a woman aged 45 to 65 with Graves' hyperthyroidism. Sample: blood. This CDR3 is CASSLSPRQGNLGGYTF. The CDR3 coding sequence is TGTGCCAGCAGTTTATCACCTCGACAGGGAAATCTAGGTGGCTACACCTTC.